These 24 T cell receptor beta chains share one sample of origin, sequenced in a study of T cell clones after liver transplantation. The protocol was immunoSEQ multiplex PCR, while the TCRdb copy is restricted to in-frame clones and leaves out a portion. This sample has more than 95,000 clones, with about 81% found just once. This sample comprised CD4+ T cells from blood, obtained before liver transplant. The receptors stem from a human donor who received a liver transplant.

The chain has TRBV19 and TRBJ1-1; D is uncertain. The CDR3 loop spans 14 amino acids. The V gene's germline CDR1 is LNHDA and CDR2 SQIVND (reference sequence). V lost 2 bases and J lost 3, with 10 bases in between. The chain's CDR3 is CASSITGVDTEAFF. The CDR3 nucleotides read TGTGCCAGTAGTATAACGGGAGTGGACACTGAAGCTTTCTTT.

The CDR3 protein is CASSYVQREEQFF. DNA of the CDR3: TGCGCCAGCAGCTATGTTCAGCGGGAGGAGCAGTTCTTC. V is TRBV5-1 and J is TRBJ2-1, with 8 bases lining up with TRBD2. The germline V gene has CDR1 SGHRS and CDR2 YFSETQ. Trimming removed 3 bases from V and 10 bases from J; junction bases left unmatched: 6. The CDR3 spans 13 residues. The variable domain in full, with the rest retrieved from reference TRBV5-1 and TRBJ2-1, is KAGVTQTPRYLIKTRGQQVTLSCSPISGHRSVSWYQQTPGQGLQFLFEYFSETQRNKGNFPGRFSGRQFSNSRSEMNVSTLELGDSALYLCASSYVQREEQFFGPGTRLTVL.

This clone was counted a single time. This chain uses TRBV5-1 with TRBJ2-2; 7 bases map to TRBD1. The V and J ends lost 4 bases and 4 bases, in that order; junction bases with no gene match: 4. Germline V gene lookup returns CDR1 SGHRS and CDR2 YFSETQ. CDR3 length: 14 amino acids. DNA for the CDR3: TGCGCCAGCAGCCGGGACAGAGCCACCGGGGAGCTGTTTTTT. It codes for CASSRDRATGELFF. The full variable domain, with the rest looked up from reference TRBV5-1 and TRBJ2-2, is KAGVTQTPRYLIKTRGQQVTLSCSPISGHRSVSWYQQTPGQGLQFLFEYFSETQRNKGNFPGRFSGRQFSNSRSEMNVSTLELGDSALYLCASSRDRATGELFFGEGSRLTVL.

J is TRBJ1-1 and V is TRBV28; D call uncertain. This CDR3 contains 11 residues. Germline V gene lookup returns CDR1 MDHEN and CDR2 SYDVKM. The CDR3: CAMGKNTEAFF. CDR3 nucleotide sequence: TGTGCGATGGGGAAGAACACTGAAGCTTTCTTT.

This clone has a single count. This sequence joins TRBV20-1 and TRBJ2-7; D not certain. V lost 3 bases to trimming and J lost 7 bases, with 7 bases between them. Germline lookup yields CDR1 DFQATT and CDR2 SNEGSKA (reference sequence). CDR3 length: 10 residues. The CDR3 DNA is TGCAGTGCTAGCCGCTTAGAGCAGTACTTC. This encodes CSASRLEQYF.

The CDR3 sequence: CASRPGPYNEQFF. CDR3 nucleotide sequence: TGTGCCAGCAGGCCGGGCCCCTACAATGAGCAGTTCTTC. The V and J genes are TRBV7-8 and TRBJ2-1; D remains ambiguous. Germline V gene lookup returns CDR1 SGHVS and CDR2 FQNEAQ. There are 13 residues in the CDR3. The V end was cut by 6 bases, the J end by 2 bases, with 8 bases between.

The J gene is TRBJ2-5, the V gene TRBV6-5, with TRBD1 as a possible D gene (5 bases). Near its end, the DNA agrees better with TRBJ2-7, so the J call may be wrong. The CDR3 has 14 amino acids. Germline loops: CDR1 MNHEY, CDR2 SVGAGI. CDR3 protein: CASSWNAGSDEQYF. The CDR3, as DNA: TGTGCCAGCAGTTGGAATGCAGGGTCCGACGAGCAGTACTTC.

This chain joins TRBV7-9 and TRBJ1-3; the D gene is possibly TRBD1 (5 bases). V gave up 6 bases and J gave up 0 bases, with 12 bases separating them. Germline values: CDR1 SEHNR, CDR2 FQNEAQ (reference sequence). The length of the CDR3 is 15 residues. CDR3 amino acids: CASRSKGSSGNTIYF. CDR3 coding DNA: TGTGCCAGCAGATCTAAGGGGAGCTCTGGAAACACCATATATTTT.

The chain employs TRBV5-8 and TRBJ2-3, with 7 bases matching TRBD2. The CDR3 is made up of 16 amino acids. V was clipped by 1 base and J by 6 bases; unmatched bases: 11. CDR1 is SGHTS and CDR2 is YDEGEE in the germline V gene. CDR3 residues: CASSLPSLGGWDTQYF. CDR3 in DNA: TGTGCCAGCAGCTTGCCCTCCCTGGGGGGGTGGGATACGCAGTATTTT.

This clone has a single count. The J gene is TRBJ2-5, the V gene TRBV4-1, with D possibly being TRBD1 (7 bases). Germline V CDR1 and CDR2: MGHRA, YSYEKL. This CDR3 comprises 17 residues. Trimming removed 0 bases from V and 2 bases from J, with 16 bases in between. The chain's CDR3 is CASSQERGREPQETQYF. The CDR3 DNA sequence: TGCGCCAGCAGCCAAGAAAGGGGGCGGGAACCTCAAGAGACCCAGTACTTC.

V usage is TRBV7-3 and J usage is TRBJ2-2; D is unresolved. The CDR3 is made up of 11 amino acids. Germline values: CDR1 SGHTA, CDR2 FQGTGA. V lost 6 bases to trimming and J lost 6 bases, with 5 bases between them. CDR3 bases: TGTGCCAGCAGGTTCTCCGGGGAGCTGTTTTTT. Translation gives CASRFSGELFF.

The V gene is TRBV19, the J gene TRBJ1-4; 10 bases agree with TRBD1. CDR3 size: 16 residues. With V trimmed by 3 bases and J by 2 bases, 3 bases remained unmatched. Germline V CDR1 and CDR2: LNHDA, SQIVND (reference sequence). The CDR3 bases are TGTGCCAGTAGTATGGGGACAGGGGTGACTAATGAAAAACTGTTTTTT. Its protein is CASSMGTGVTNEKLFF.

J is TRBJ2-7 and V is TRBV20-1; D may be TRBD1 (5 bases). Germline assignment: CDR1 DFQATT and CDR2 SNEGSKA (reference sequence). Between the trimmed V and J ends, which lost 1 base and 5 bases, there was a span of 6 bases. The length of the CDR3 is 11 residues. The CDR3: CSARAGNEQYF. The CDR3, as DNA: TGCAGTGCTAGAGCAGGGAACGAGCAGTACTTC.

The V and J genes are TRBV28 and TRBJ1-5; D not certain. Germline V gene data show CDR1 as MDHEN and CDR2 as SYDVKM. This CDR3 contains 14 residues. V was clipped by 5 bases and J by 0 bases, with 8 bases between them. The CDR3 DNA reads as TGTGCCAGCAGTCCTTTTTTTAGCAATCAGCCCCAGCATTTT. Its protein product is CASSPFFSNQPQHF.

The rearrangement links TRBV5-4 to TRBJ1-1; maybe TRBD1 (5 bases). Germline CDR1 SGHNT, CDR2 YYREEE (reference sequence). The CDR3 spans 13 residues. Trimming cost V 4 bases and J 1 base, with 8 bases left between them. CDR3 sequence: CASSQRGNTEAFF. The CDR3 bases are TGTGCCAGCAGCCAGAGGGGGAACACTGAAGCTTTCTTT.

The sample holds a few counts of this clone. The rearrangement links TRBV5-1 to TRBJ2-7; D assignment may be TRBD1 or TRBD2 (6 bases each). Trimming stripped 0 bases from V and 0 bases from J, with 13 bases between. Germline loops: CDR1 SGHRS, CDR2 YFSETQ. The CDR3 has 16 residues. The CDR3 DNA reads TGCGCCAGCAGCTTGGCTACAGGGAGGAGCTCCTACGAGCAGTACTTC. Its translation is CASSLATGRSSYEQYF.

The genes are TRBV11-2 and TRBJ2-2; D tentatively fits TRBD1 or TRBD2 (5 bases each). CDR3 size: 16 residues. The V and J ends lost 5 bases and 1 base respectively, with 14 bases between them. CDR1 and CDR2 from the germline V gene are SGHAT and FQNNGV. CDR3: CASSPGGGRNTGELFF. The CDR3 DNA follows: TGTGCCAGCAGCCCCGGTGGGGGTCGGAACACCGGGGAGCTGTTTTTT.

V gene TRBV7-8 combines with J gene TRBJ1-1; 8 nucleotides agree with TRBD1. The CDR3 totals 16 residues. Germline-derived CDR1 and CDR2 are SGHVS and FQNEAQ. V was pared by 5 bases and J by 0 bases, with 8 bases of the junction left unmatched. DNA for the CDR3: TGTGCCAGCAGCGTACACAGGGGGGGAATGAACACTGAAGCTTTCTTT. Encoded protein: CASSVHRGGMNTEAFF.

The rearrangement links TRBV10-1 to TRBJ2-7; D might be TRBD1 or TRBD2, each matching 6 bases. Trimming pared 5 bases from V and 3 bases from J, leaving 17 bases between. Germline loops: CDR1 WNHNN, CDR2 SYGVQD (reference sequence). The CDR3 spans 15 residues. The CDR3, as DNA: TGCGCCAGCAGTCAGGGGAGGAGTCCAAACTACGAGCAGTACTTC. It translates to CASSQGRSPNYEQYF.

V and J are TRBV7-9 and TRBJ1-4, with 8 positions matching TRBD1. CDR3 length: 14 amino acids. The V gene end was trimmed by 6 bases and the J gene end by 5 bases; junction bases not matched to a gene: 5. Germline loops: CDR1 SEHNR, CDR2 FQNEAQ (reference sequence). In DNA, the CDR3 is TGTGCCAGCAGTTTAACAGGGGGGAATGAAAAACTGTTTTTT. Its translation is CASSLTGGNEKLFF.

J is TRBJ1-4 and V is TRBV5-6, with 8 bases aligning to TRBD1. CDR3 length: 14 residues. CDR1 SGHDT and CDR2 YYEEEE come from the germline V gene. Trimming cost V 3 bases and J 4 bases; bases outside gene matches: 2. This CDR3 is CASSSGQVNEKLFF. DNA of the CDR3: TGTGCCAGCAGCTCGGGACAGGTTAATGAAAAACTGTTTTTT.

CDR3 in DNA: TGTGCCTGGAGTGCCCGCACCCCCGGGAGGAAAAACATTCAGTACTTC. It yields the protein CAWSARTPGRKNIQYF. This rearrangement joins TRBV30 to TRBJ2-4; 7 nucleotides align to TRBD2. With V trimmed by 1 base and J by 4 bases, 10 bases remained unmatched. The CDR3 is 16 residues long. Germline V gives CDR1 GTSNPN, CDR2 SVGIG (reference sequence).

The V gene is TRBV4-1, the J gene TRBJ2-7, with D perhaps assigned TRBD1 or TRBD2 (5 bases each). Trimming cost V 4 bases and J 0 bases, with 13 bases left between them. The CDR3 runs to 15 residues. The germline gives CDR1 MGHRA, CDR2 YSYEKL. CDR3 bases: TGCGCCAGCAGCCCCCCCACCGGGACCTCCTACGAGCAGTACTTC. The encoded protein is CASSPPTGTSYEQYF.

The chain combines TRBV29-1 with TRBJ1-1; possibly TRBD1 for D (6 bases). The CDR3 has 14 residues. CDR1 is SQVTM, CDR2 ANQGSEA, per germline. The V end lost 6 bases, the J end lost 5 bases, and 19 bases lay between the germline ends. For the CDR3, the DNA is TGCAGCGTGGTATTAGGGGGGCGTGGAACTGAAGCTTTCTTT. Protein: CSVVLGGRGTEAFF. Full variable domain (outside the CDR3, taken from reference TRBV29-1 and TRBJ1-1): SAVISQKPSRDICQRGTSLTIQCQVDSQVTMMFWYRQQPGQSLTLIATANQGSEATYESGFVIDKFPISRPNLTFSTLTVSNMSPEDSSIYLCSVVLGGRGTEAFFGQGTRLTVV.